The clone carrying this TCR beta chain was picked up many times. The antigen remains undetermined. This sample stems from a study of T cell repertoires in cytomegalovirus infection. Background on the study: Public signatures in TCR beta pointed to CMV infection and matching HLA type.

The study's findings and limits: It was HLA-C-restricted CMV-specific TCR beta clonotypes that dominated the response ex vivo. Adding up the frequency of public TCR beta families identified people who carried CMV plus the relevant HLA.

One entry per CDR3 protein, called by TCRdb with MiXCR from the reads. This table has roughly 280,000 distinct CDR3 sequences, over 8% appearing once. V shed 6 bases, J shed 6 bases, and the junction held 4 bases outside the gene matches. CDR3 length: 15 residues. CDR1 and CDR2 (germline): LGHNT, FRNRAP. The sequence was collected from a human donor in good health (CMV status not recorded). Some clones in this sample may be carry-over from other donors' samples. The specimen was PBMCs. This chain links TRBV12-5 with TRBJ2-1; 14 nucleotides match TRBD2. CDR3 coding DNA: TGTGCTAGTGGGGGGGGACTAGCGGGAGCCAATGAGCAGTTCTTC. This encodes CASGGGLAGANEQFF.